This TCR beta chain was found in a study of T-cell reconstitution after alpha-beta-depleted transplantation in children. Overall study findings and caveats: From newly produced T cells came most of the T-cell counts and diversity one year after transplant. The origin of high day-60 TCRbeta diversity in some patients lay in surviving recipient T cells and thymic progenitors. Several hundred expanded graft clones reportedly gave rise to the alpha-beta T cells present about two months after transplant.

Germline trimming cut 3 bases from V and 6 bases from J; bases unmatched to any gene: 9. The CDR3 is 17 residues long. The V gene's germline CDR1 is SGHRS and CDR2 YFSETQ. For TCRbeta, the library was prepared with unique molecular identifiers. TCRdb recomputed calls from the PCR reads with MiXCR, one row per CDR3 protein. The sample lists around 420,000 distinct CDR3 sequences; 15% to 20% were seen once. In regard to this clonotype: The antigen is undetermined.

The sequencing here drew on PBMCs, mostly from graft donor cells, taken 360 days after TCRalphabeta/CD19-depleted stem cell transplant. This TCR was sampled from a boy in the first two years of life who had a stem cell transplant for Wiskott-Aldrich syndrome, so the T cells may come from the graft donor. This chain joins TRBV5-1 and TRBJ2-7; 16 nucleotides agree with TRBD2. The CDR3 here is CASSYGTSGRAQVEQYF. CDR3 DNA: TGCGCCAGCAGCTATGGGACTAGCGGGAGGGCCCAAGTCGAGCAGTACTTC.